The next 18 T cell receptor beta chains were all read from a single sample in a study of T-cell memory formation after mild COVID-19. TCRdb processed the 5' RACE reads anew with MiXCR; each CDR3 protein has one entry. The sample records fewer than 600,000 distinct CDR3 sequences, about 22% being singletons. The sample comprised PBMCs or a T cell subset sorted from them (not recorded which). All receptors come from an adult woman who had mild COVID-19 (a few samples of this study predate the infection). Cell type and time point are not known.

This sequence joins TRBV30 and TRBJ1-1; no definite D call. Trimming took off 5 bases at V and 1 base at J, with 8 bases between the two ends. The CDR3 is 12 residues long. CDR1 and CDR2 (germline): GTSNPN, SVGIG (reference sequence). The CDR3: CAWLDPNTEAFF. The CDR3 coding sequence is TGTGCCTGGTTAGACCCGAACACTGAAGCTTTCTTT. Based on the CDR3 plus reference TRBV30 and TRBJ1-1, the full variable domain is SQTIHQWPATLVQPVGSPLSLECTVEGTSNPNLYWYRQAAGRGLQLLFYSVGIGQISSEVPQNLSASRPQDRQFILSSKKLLLSDSGFYLCAWLDPNTEAFFGQGTRLTVV.

In its sample, this clonotype was seen a few times. V usage is TRBV4-2 and J usage is TRBJ2-3; D uncertain. CDR1 is LGHNA, CDR2 YNFKEQ, per germline. CDR3 length equals 12 residues. V was clipped by 0 bases and J by 6 bases, with 4 bases between them. The CDR3 here is CASSQDRDTQYF. Written as DNA, the CDR3 is TGTGCCAGCAGCCAAGATCGCGATACGCAGTATTTT.

V and J are TRBV2 and TRBJ2-5, with D maybe TRBD1 (6 bases). V was trimmed by 8 bases and J by 4 bases, leaving 11 bases between them. Germline V CDR1 and CDR2: SNHLY, FYNNEI. This CDR3 contains 12 residues. The CDR3 DNA is TGTGCCAGCCGCCAAGGGGGAGAGACCCAGTACTTC. This gives the protein CASRQGGETQYF.

This chain links TRBV30 with TRBJ1-3; perhaps TRBD1 as D (5 bases). Germline V lookup: CDR1 GTSNPN, CDR2 SVGIG (reference sequence). This CDR3 contains 15 residues. Deletions cut 3 bases from V and 0 bases from J, with 12 bases between. The CDR3 region has the DNA TGTGCCTGGAGCGGGGGTTCCTACTCTGGAAACACCATATATTTT. It encodes CAWSGGSYSGNTIYF. Drawing the rest from reference TRBV30 and TRBJ1-3, the complete variable domain is SQTIHQWPATLVQPVGSPLSLECTVEGTSNPNLYWYRQAAGRGLQLLFYSVGIGQISSEVPQNLSASRPQDRQFILSSKKLLLSDSGFYLCAWSGGSYSGNTIYFGEGSWLTVV.

This clonotype has more than one count but fewer than ten. The J gene is TRBJ1-1, the V gene TRBV29-1; 9 nucleotides match TRBD1. J lost 0 bases, V lost 4 bases, and 0 bases had no gene match. Germline CDR1 and CDR2: SQVTM and ANQGSEA. The CDR3 consists of 13 residues. The CDR3 spells CSVGDRVNTEAFF. Here the CDR3 DNA reads TGCAGCGTTGGGGACAGGGTGAACACTGAAGCTTTCTTT.

The J gene is TRBJ2-1, the V gene TRBV7-9, with TRBD2 identical over 9 bases. The CDR3 length is 13 residues. Germline CDR1 reads SEHNR; CDR2 reads FQNEAQ (reference sequence). V was pared by 4 bases and J by 8 bases, with 3 bases of the junction left unmatched. The CDR3: CASSSSGNHEQFF. For the CDR3, the DNA is TGTGCCAGCAGCTCTAGCGGGAATCATGAGCAGTTCTTC.

V is TRBV5-6 and J is TRBJ1-4; no clear D. The germline V gene encodes CDR1 SGHDT and CDR2 YYEEEE. Trimming shortened V by 4 bases and J by 5 bases, and 15 bases separated the two germline ends. The CDR3 sequence is 15 residues long. The CDR3 nucleotides read TGTGCCAGCAGCCACGGGAACGGAGCCAATGAAAAACTGTTTTTT. As protein: CASSHGNGANEKLFF.

V is TRBV6-5 and J is TRBJ2-7, with unresolved D. V shed 5 bases and J shed 2 bases, with 19 bases lying between them. Germline assignment: CDR1 MNHEY and CDR2 SVGAGI. CDR3 length equals 16 residues. The CDR3 loop reads CASSNPREGRPYEQYF. CDR3 DNA: TGTGCCAGCAGTAACCCTCGAGAAGGACGCCCCTACGAGCAGTACTTC.

V and J are TRBV20-1 and TRBJ2-7; 9 positions agree with TRBD2. Germline CDR1 reads DFQATT; CDR2 reads SNEGSKA (reference sequence). Losses at the gene ends were 6 bases for V and 0 bases for J; bases not matched to a gene: 6. The CDR3 length is 14 residues. CDR3 protein: CSAKREDSSYEQYF. In DNA, the CDR3 is TGCAGTGCAAAGCGGGAGGATAGCTCCTACGAGCAGTACTTC.

This clonotype has just a few counts. The chain carries TRBV2 and TRBJ2-1; 8 bases fit TRBD1. Germline CDR1 is SNHLY and CDR2 is FYNNEI. After removal of 1 base from V and 0 bases from J, the junction contained 14 bases not matched to a gene. The CDR3 covers 20 residues. In nucleotides, the CDR3 is TGTGCCAGCAGTGAAGTGCTCGACAGGGGATGGGACAGCTCCTACAATGAGCAGTTCTTC. This gives the protein CASSEVLDRGWDSSYNEQFF.

This clonotype showed up many times. V and J are TRBV5-1 and TRBJ2-3, with TRBD2 as a possible D gene (8 bases). V gave up 3 bases and J gave up 2 bases, with 16 bases separating them. CDR3 length: 16 residues. Germline CDR1 SGHRS, CDR2 YFSETQ. CDR3 region: CASSSGGGLTTDTQYF. CDR3 sequence (DNA): TGCGCCAGCAGCTCGGGAGGGGGCCTCACCACAGATACGCAGTATTTT.

CDR3 nucleotide sequence: TGTGCCAGCAGCACCCCGGCTGAAGCTTTCTTT. Translation: CASSTPAEAFF. The chain recombines TRBV13 with TRBJ1-1; D gene uncertain. This CDR3 contains 11 residues. Per germline, CDR1 PRHDT and CDR2 FYEKMQ (reference sequence). V lost 5 bases, J lost 6 bases, and 7 bases lay in between.

The chain employs TRBV7-6 and TRBJ2-3; the D gene could be TRBD1 or TRBD2 (5 bases each). Between the trimmed V and J ends, which lost 1 base and 6 bases, there was a span of 17 bases. From germline, CDR1 is SGHVS and CDR2 FNYEAQ. The CDR3 has 16 amino acids. This CDR3 reads CASSLVGTRSGDTQYF. CDR3 DNA sequence: TGTGCCAGCAGCTTAGTAGGGACCAGGAGTGGGGATACGCAGTATTTT.

V usage is TRBV14 and J usage is TRBJ1-2; no clear D. Per germline, CDR1 SGHDN and CDR2 FVKESK. The ends were cut back, 5 bases at V and 3 bases at J, with 10 bases in the middle. This CDR3 has 13 residues. The CDR3 sequence: CASSFRTDYGYTF. The CDR3 region has the DNA TGTGCCAGCAGCTTTCGGACGGACTATGGCTACACCTTC.

This clonotype has just a few counts. The gene calls are TRBV28 and TRBJ2-1; no clear D. Germline V gene sequence: CDR1 MDHEN, CDR2 SYDVKM. The CDR3 sequence is 15 residues long. Trimming stripped 2 bases from V and 6 bases from J, with 14 bases between. For the CDR3, the DNA is TGTGCCAGCAGTTTAATTGCAAGGGTGGGCAATGAGCAGTTCTTC. It encodes CASSLIARVGNEQFF.

This clonotype turned up a few times. CDR3 in DNA: TGTGCCAGCTCACCACGCCGGGGTGAGGAGCAGTACTTC. Its protein is CASSPRRGEEQYF. V usage is TRBV18 and J usage is TRBJ2-7, with D perhaps TRBD2 (5 bases). The V gene lost 1 base and the J gene lost 7 bases, with 11 bases spanning the gap. CDR1 is KGHSH, CDR2 LQKENI, per germline. The CDR3 totals 13 residues.

V usage is TRBV12-3 or TRBV12-4 and J usage is TRBJ2-5; D gene uncertain. The length of the CDR3 is 14 residues. Trimming left V 4 bases short and J 4 bases short, with 13 bases between. CDR3 loop: CASSSGPLSETQYF. As DNA, the CDR3 is TGTGCCAGCAGTTCAGGACCGCTGTCAGAGACCCAGTACTTC.

This chain joins TRBV20-1 and TRBJ2-7, with unresolved D. The CDR3 contains 12 residues. The V gene lost 6 bases and the J gene lost 5 bases, with 14 bases spanning the gap. Germline CDR1 and CDR2: DFQATT and SNEGSKA (reference sequence). CDR3 residues: CSALWAKDEQYF. The DNA of the CDR3 is TGCAGTGCCCTGTGGGCCAAGGACGAGCAGTACTTC.